One sample yielded the 5 T cell receptor beta chains listed below, sequenced in a study of blood T cell repertoires in COVID-19. Repertoires were generated with immunoSEQ multiplex PCR, while TCRdb's copy carries only in-frame clones and drops some. The repertoire has tens of thousands of clones, approximately 82% of them found once; the top ten carry approximately 1.3%. Material: peripheral blood. The origin of the receptors is a woman older than 75 with acute or convalescent COVID-19.

The CDR3 region is CASSPPTSPDTQYF. DNA of the CDR3: TGTGCCAGCTCACCACCGACTAGCCCAGATACGCAGTATTTT. V gene TRBV18 combines with J gene TRBJ2-3, with TRBD2 identical over 7 bases. CDR3 length: 14 residues. The V segment lost 0 bases and the J segment 4 bases; nucleotides outside the gene matches: 1. CDR1 is KGHSH and CDR2 is LQKENI in the germline V gene.

This chain joins TRBV2 and TRBJ1-1; no reliable D call. Trimming took off 3 bases at V and 1 base at J, with 9 bases between the two ends. CDR3 length: 14 amino acids. Germline V gene data show CDR1 as SNHLY and CDR2 as FYNNEI. Here the CDR3 DNA reads TGTGCCAGCAGTGAGCAACGGGGGAACACTGAAGCTTTCTTT. Translation: CASSEQRGNTEAFF.

The rearrangement links TRBV6-1 to TRBJ2-7, with 7 positions matching TRBD1. CDR1 is MNHNS, CDR2 SASEGT, per germline. The CDR3 is 18 amino acids. J lost 11 bases, V lost 1 base, and 23 bases had no gene match. The CDR3 nucleotides read TGTGCCAGCAGTGAAGTCTTGGCGAACTTAGCATGGGACAGCAGAGAGTACTTC. Residues: CASSEVLANLAWDSREYF.

This clone was seen a single time. This chain links TRBV6-5 with TRBJ1-2, with unresolved D. Per the germline V gene, CDR1 is MNHEY and CDR2 is SVGAGI. V was clipped by 6 bases and J by 1 base, with 12 bases between them. The CDR3 has 14 amino acids. The CDR3 region is CASRQRVDNYGYTF. The DNA for the CDR3 is TGTGCCAGCAGGCAACGGGTGGATAACTATGGCTACACCTTC.

The chain is built from TRBV21-1 and TRBJ2-3; no check of the table's D call, TRBD1, against the DNA was made. TRBV21-1 is a pseudogene. This CDR3 spans 17 amino acids. The CDR3 DNA is TGTGCCAGCAGCAAAGCGCTCAGGACAGGGGCCACAGATACGCAGTATTTT. It encodes CASSKALRTGATDTQYF.